This T cell receptor beta chain was recovered during a study of T-cell reconstitution after alpha-beta-depleted transplantation in children. Unique molecular identifiers featured in how the TCRbeta library was prepared. MiXCR was run by TCRdb on the PCR reads, yielding one entry per CDR3 protein. The top ten clones hold about 4.9% of a sample with about 230,000 distinct CDR3 sequences, around 9.7% of them seen once. This clonotype was detected ten times or more. This CDR3 region has 18 residues. Germline V gives CDR1 MDHEN, CDR2 SYDVKM. V gave up 2 bases and J gave up 0 bases; unmatched junction bases: 12.

The clonotype originates from a human donor who donated a stem cell graft to a child with SCID. The sequenced sample was PBMCs from the stem cell graft donor, obtained from the stem cell graft. This chain uses TRBV28 with TRBJ2-7, with 8 bases identical to TRBD1. CDR3: CASSLTFGDRGNSYEQYF. The CDR3 DNA is TGTGCCAGCAGTTTAACTTTCGGAGACAGGGGCAACTCCTACGAGCAGTACTTC.